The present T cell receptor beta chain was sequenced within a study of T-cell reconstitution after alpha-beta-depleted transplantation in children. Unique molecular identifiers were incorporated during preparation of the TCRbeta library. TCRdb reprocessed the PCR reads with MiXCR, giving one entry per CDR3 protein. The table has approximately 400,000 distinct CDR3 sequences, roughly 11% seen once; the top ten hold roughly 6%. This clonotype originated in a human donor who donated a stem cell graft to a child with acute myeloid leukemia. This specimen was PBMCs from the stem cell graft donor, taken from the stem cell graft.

CDR3 sequence reads: CSVEKGQRPRTDTQYF. Written as DNA, the CDR3 is TGCAGCGTTGAGAAGGGGCAGCGGCCTAGAACAGATACGCAGTATTTT. The V and J genes are TRBV29-1 and TRBJ2-3; D tentatively fits TRBD1 or TRBD2 (5 bases each). V was pared by 3 bases and J by 3 bases, with 19 bases between. Germline-derived CDR1 and CDR2 are SQVTM and ANQGSEA. The CDR3 totals 16 residues.